This TCR beta chain derives from a study of OX40 agonist ivuxolimab in advanced cancers. With 0 bases removed from V and 1 base from J, the gap between germline ends came to 6 bases. Germline-derived CDR1 and CDR2 are SGHVS and FNYEAQ. The CDR3 extends over 14 amino acids. Repertoires were generated with immunoSEQ multiplex PCR, while TCRdb's copy carries only in-frame clones and drops some. The sample has under 25,000 clones, about nine tenths seen once. This TCR came from an adult with an advanced solid tumor such as melanoma, head and neck, liver or kidney cancer. The V call is TRBV7-6, the J call TRBJ2-5; D unclear. The specimen comprised CD4+ or CD8+ T cells sorted from blood, sampled in a trial of the OX40 agonist ivuxolimab. The CDR3 region has the DNA TGTGCCAGCAGCTTAGCGGGCCCCCAAGAGACCCAGTACTTC. Residues: CASSLAGPQETQYF. Combining the CDR3 with reference TRBV7-6 and TRBJ2-5 gives the whole variable domain GAGVSQSPRYKVTKRGQDVALRCDPISGHVSLYWYRQALGQGPEFLTYFNYEAQQDKSGLPNDRFSAERPEGSISTLTIQRTEQRDSAMYRCASSLAGPQETQYFGPGTRLLVL.